The present entry profiles one TCR beta chain with its context. This CDR3 has 16 amino acids. Germline V lookup: CDR1 LGHNA, CDR2 YSLEER. V dropped 0 bases and J dropped 3; count of bases not matched to a gene: 6. The sample belongs to a study of human T cells and chemical hapten exposure. The time point was: patch test 1, 2 weeks after DPC sensitization. This sample's treatment: therapeutic diphenylcyclopropenone sensitization with weekly scalp DPC. TCRdb called the RACE reads again in MiXCR, with one record for every CDR3 protein. The repertoire holds 75,000 to 100,000 distinct CDR3 sequences, with around 12% as singletons.

The TCR was taken from a woman aged 40 to 50 with alopecia areata. Some clones in this sample may be carry-over from other donors' samples. Sequenced material: whole blood, taken in connection with sensitization to the hapten diphenylcyclopropenone (DPC). The chain combines TRBV4-3 with TRBJ2-5; 8 positions match TRBD2. CDR3 sequence (DNA): TGCGCCAGCAGCCAAGACGCGGGAGGCTCTGAAGAGACCCAGTACTTC. It encodes CASSQDAGGSEETQYF.